This passage covers 24 T cell receptor beta chains from one sample sequenced in a study of blood T cell repertoires in COVID-19. Generated by immunoSEQ multiplex PCR, the TCRdb table keeps only in-frame clones and is missing some. Among over 300,000 clones, 70% to 90% were seen once, and the ten largest hold 4.5% to 7%. Specimen: PBMCs or T cells enriched from blood (not recorded which). Receptor source: a woman in her 30s who had recovered from COVID-19.

The V call is TRBV29-1, the J call TRBJ1-2; D not resolved. V lost 7 bases, J lost 2 bases, and 14 bases lay in between. Germline CDR1 reads SQVTM; CDR2 reads ANQGSEA. The CDR3 spans 13 residues. The CDR3 protein is CSARLESNYGYTF. For the CDR3, the DNA is TGCAGCGCCCGTCTTGAGTCGAACTATGGCTACACCTTC.

This chain uses TRBV5-1 with TRBJ1-4; tentatively, D is TRBD1 (5 bases). The CDR3 loop spans 13 amino acids. Trimming took off 5 bases at V and 7 bases at J, with 12 bases between the two ends. The germline V gene has CDR1 SGHRS and CDR2 YFSETQ. DNA of the CDR3: TGCGCCAGCAGGCAGGGTGGGGTTGAAAAACTGTTTTTT. This gives the protein CASRQGGVEKLFF.

V is TRBV6-1 and J is TRBJ2-7, with D tentatively TRBD2 (5 bases). Germline V gene data show CDR1 as MNHNS and CDR2 as SASEGT. Trimming cost V 0 bases and J 3 bases, with 9 bases left between them. The CDR3 spans 14 residues. The CDR3 reads CASSEAGGGYEQYF. CDR3 nucleotides: TGTGCCAGCAGTGAAGCAGGAGGAGGCTACGAGCAGTACTTC.

The V gene is TRBV4-1, the J gene TRBJ1-5, with 7 bases identical to TRBD1. V lost 0 bases, J lost 5 bases, and 10 bases stayed unmatched. Germline V CDR1 and CDR2: MGHRA, YSYEKL. The CDR3 length is 17 residues. The CDR3 sequence is CASSQDRGLSYDQPQHF. Here the CDR3 DNA reads TGCGCCAGCAGCCAAGATAGGGGGCTCTCATATGATCAGCCCCAGCATTTT.

This chain joins TRBV10-3 and TRBJ2-7; 9 bases fit TRBD2. The J segment lost 0 bases and the V segment lost 2 bases, leaving 2 bases of the junction unmatched. Germline CDR1 reads ENHRY; CDR2 reads SYGVKD. This CDR3 comprises 15 residues. CDR3 nucleotide sequence: TGTGCCATCAGTGAGGGCGGGGGGGCCTCCTACGAGCAGTACTTC. Its protein product is CAISEGGGASYEQYF.

This chain joins TRBV4-1 and TRBJ1-1; possibly TRBD1 for D (5 bases). Trimming took 0 bases from V and 7 from J, leaving 12 bases between them. Per the germline V gene, CDR1 is MGHRA and CDR2 is YSYEKL. The CDR3 covers 14 residues. The DNA of the CDR3 is TGCGCCAGCAGCCAAGATGTGACCGGGGGTGAAGCTTTCTTT. The encoded protein is CASSQDVTGGEAFF.

This chain joins TRBV30 and TRBJ1-1; TRBD1 aligns across 11 bases. The CDR3 is 16 residues long. Trimming removed 2 bases from V and 2 bases from J; junction bases left unmatched: 7. Germline-derived CDR1 and CDR2 are GTSNPN and SVGIG (reference sequence). In DNA form, the CDR3 reads TGTGCCTGGAGTCGGTGGACAGGGGGCACAAACACTGAAGCTTTCTTT. Translating gives CAWSRWTGGTNTEAFF.

The V call is TRBV7-9, the J call TRBJ1-2, with 7 bases lining up with TRBD1. The germline V gene has CDR1 SEHNR and CDR2 FQNEAQ (reference sequence). This CDR3 has 16 residues. V lost 0 bases, J lost 4 bases, and 8 bases stayed unmatched. The DNA of the CDR3 is TGTGCCAGCAGCTTAGCCCCAGGGGGGTCGTCCTATGGCTACACCTTC. This translates into CASSLAPGGSSYGYTF.

The rearrangement uses TRBV7-6 and TRBJ2-7, with D perhaps TRBD2 (6 bases). The CDR3 runs to 15 residues. Germline V lookup: CDR1 SGHVS, CDR2 FNYEAQ. V was shortened by 1 base and J by 6 bases, with 16 bases between the two germline ends. CDR3 protein: CASSLGGTAQGEQYF. The DNA of the CDR3 is TGTGCCAGCAGCTTAGGCGGGACCGCTCAGGGCGAGCAGTACTTC. The whole variable domain, filled in from reference TRBV7-6 and TRBJ2-7, reads GAGVSQSPRYKVTKRGQDVALRCDPISGHVSLYWYRQALGQGPEFLTYFNYEAQQDKSGLPNDRFSAERPEGSISTLTIQRTEQRDSAMYRCASSLGGTAQGEQYFGPGTRLTVT.

The V gene is TRBV6-1, the J gene TRBJ1-5; 7 nucleotides line up with TRBD1. CDR1 is MNHNS and CDR2 is SASEGT in the germline V gene. V trimming: 2 bases; J trimming: 7 bases; junction bases outside the gene matches: 8. This CDR3 contains 15 residues. The CDR3 sequence is CASSESKARGQPQHF. CDR3 coding DNA: TGTGCCAGCAGTGAATCAAAGGCCAGGGGGCAGCCCCAGCATTTT.

This clone occurred a few times. The chain employs TRBV19 and TRBJ1-3; perhaps TRBD1 as D (6 bases). The germline gives CDR1 LNHDA, CDR2 SQIVND (reference sequence). Deletions cut 5 bases from V and 2 bases from J, with 13 bases between. CDR3 length: 15 amino acids. The CDR3 region is CASSATGMAGNTIYF. CDR3 sequence (DNA): TGTGCCAGTAGTGCTACAGGGATGGCTGGAAACACCATATATTTT.

V gene TRBV12-2 combines with J gene TRBJ1-4; the table assigns TRBD1, which was not confirmed against the DNA. TRBV12-2 is noted as a pseudogene. This CDR3 contains 18 residues. CDR3 nucleotide sequence: TGTGCAAGTCGCTTAGTCCCTAAAGAAGGGGACAGAAATGAAAAACTGTTTTTT. The encoded protein is CASRLVPKEGDRNEKLFF.

The chain carries TRBV20-1 and TRBJ2-1, with 7 bases identical to TRBD2. Looked up from germline, CDR1 is DFQATT and CDR2 is SNEGSKA (reference sequence). V shed 3 bases and J 3 bases; nucleotides not matched to a gene: 2. CDR3 length: 13 amino acids. The CDR3 spells CSASGGGYNEQFF. The CDR3 bases are TGCAGTGCTAGTGGCGGGGGCTACAATGAGCAGTTCTTC.

This clone occurred a few times. The chain combines TRBV5-1 with TRBJ2-7, with D unresolved. Trimming removed 4 bases at V and 2 bases at J, with 13 bases between. The germline V gene encodes CDR1 SGHRS and CDR2 YFSETQ. The CDR3 contains 14 residues. CDR3 sequence (DNA): TGCGCCAGCAGCCCAGACTCGTCTACCTACGAGCAGTACTTC. It codes for CASSPDSSTYEQYF.

The chain combines TRBV7-9 with TRBJ1-1; TRBD1 matches 7 bases. Germline values: CDR1 SEHNR, CDR2 FQNEAQ (reference sequence). The CDR3 consists of 17 residues. With 5 bases clipped from V and 5 bases from J, the junction kept 17 bases outside the gene matches. DNA of the CDR3: TGTGCCAGCAGCGACAAAGGGGGCAGGGGATTTTTAACTGAAGCTTTCTTT. It translates to CASSDKGGRGFLTEAFF.

The chain joins TRBV7-3 to TRBJ1-6; possible D gene TRBD1, 5 bases. This CDR3 has 14 amino acids. CDR1 is SGHTA, CDR2 FQGTGA, per germline. The V gene lost 2 bases and the J gene lost 11 bases, with 13 bases spanning the gap. CDR3 coding DNA: TGTGCCAGCAGCTTAGTAGTAGGGGAGGCACCCCTCCACTTT. This translates into CASSLVVGEAPLHF.

The rearrangement uses TRBV4-3 and TRBJ2-3; weak D call: TRBD1 (5 bases). V dropped 0 bases and J dropped 2 bases, with 9 bases sitting between them. Germline lookup yields CDR1 LGHNA and CDR2 YSLEER. CDR3 length: 15 amino acids. DNA for the CDR3: TGCGCCAGCAGCCAAGAAGCTGGGGCCACAGATACGCAGTATTTT. This sequence encodes CASSQEAGATDTQYF.

V and J are TRBV18 and TRBJ2-3, with 8 bases that match TRBD1. This CDR3 spans 15 amino acids. Germline values: CDR1 KGHSH, CDR2 LQKENI. With 2 bases clipped from V and 6 bases from J, the junction kept 7 bases outside the gene matches. The CDR3 DNA sequence: TGTGCCAGCTCACCAGGGACAGGCTACAGCGATACGCAGTATTTT. Protein sequence: CASSPGTGYSDTQYF.

The rearrangement uses TRBV9 and TRBJ2-3; TRBD2 aligns across 7 bases. The CDR3 has 15 residues. CDR1 and CDR2 from the germline V gene are SGDLS and YYNGEE. The V gene end was trimmed by 0 bases and the J gene end by 2 bases; junction bases not matched to a gene: 3. CDR3 in amino acids: CASSVAGGLTDTQYF. DNA for the CDR3: TGTGCCAGCAGCGTAGCGGGGGGACTCACAGATACGCAGTATTTT.

The rearrangement joins TRBV5-1 to TRBJ2-3; D unresolved. This CDR3 is 14 amino acids long. V was trimmed by 8 bases and J by 0 bases, leaving 13 bases between them. Germline V lookup: CDR1 SGHRS, CDR2 YFSETQ. CDR3 DNA sequence: TGCGCCAGTCGCAGAGGTGGCAGCACAGATACGCAGTATTTT. Translated: CASRRGGSTDTQYF. Supplemented by reference TRBV5-1 and TRBJ2-3, the full variable domain reads KAGVTQTPRYLIKTRGQQVTLSCSPISGHRSVSWYQQTPGQGLQFLFEYFSETQRNKGNFPGRFSGRQFSNSRSEMNVSTLELGDSALYLCASRRGGSTDTQYFGPGTRLTVL.

The genes are TRBV5-4 and TRBJ2-7; 10 bases match TRBD1. Germline trimming cut 3 bases from V and 2 bases from J; bases unmatched to any gene: 5. The CDR3 contains 15 residues. CDR1 and CDR2 (germline): SGHNT, YYREEE (reference sequence). Written as DNA, the CDR3 is TGTGCCAGCAGCTCCGCCGGGACAGGGGCCTACGAGCAGTACTTC. Its protein is CASSSAGTGAYEQYF.

This sequence joins TRBV12-3 or TRBV12-4 and TRBJ1-1, with D unresolved. The CDR3 sequence is 13 residues long. Trimming pared 2 bases from V and 1 base from J, leaving 5 bases between. CDR3 amino acids: CASSLKQNTEAFF. The CDR3 DNA reads as TGTGCCAGCAGTTTAAAGCAGAACACTGAAGCTTTCTTT.

The chain combines TRBV7-2 with TRBJ2-1; 10 bases are a match to TRBD2. V was clipped by 5 bases and J by 7 bases; unmatched bases: 11. The CDR3 runs 16 residues. Germline CDR1 and CDR2: SGHTA and FQGNSA. The CDR3 nucleotides are TGTGCCAGCAGCCGTATTACAGCGGGGGGGGTTAATGAGCAGTTCTTC. Translated, it gives CASSRITAGGVNEQFF.

The V call is TRBV25-1, the J call TRBJ1-2; TRBD1 matches 9 bases. Trimming cost V 3 bases and J 4 bases; bases outside gene matches: 9. This CDR3 contains 16 residues. CDR1 and CDR2 from the germline V gene are MGHDK and SYGVNS. CDR3: CASSDSGQGTIYGYTF. DNA for the CDR3: TGTGCCAGCAGTGATTCGGGACAGGGAACCATCTATGGCTACACCTTC.